This T cell receptor beta chain was identified during a study of control samples from healthy donors and cancer patients. The method was immunoSEQ multiplex PCR; TCRdb's version includes in-frame clones alone and lacks a portion of them. The sample includes about 49,000 clones, around 85% of them seen just once. This CDR3 has 13 residues. The germline V gene encodes CDR1 MGHDK and CDR2 SYGVNS. V shed 2 bases and J 7 bases; nucleotides not matched to a gene: 2. The sequenced sample consisted of PBMCs. The genes are TRBV25-1 and TRBJ1-5; 7 nucleotides agree with TRBD1. This TCR was sampled from a woman between 50 and 59 years old with lung cancer. DNA of the CDR3: TGTGCCAGCAGTGAAGGGGACAGACAGCCCCAGCATTTT. As protein: CASSEGDRQPQHF.